These T cell receptor beta chains were read from a single sample in a study of long-term antiretroviral therapy in people with HIV. Here immunoSEQ multiplex PCR was the method, and the copy in TCRdb shows in-frame clones only, minus some. The data hold tens of thousands of clones, with 70% to 85% observed a single time. The source was unsorted PBMCs, collected 0.5 years before starting antiretroviral therapy. All receptors derive from a man aged 40-49 years with HIV. Both conserved end residues are part of each CDR3. A D gene is named only where the DNA matches it firmly. Some rows have no size entry. The others give once, few or many, or a class for an expanded clone.

cdr3_length j_call d_call v_call clone_size cdr3_nt cdr3_aa
14 TRBJ2-1 TRBD2 TRBV18 NA TGTGCCAGCTCACCGGCGGGGGGCAGGAATGAGCAGTTCTTC CASSPAGGRNEQFF
14 TRBJ2-7 NA TRBV7-9 NA TGTGCCAGCAGCTTAGGCCTTCGCCCCTACGAGCAGTACTTC CASSLGLRPYEQYF
15 TRBJ1-4 NA TRBV30 once TGTGCCTGGGACGGCCAAGGGGGAACTAATGAAAAACTGTTTTTT CAWDGQGGTNEKLFF
16 TRBJ2-2 TRBD2 TRBV7-2 NA TGTGCCAGCAGCCCCACTAGCGGGGGGGGAACCGGGGAGCTGTTTTTT CASSPTSGGGTGELFF
14 TRBJ2-3 NA TRBV10-1 NA TGCGCCAGCAGTGAGAGTCTTAGCACAGATACGCAGTATTTT CASSESLSTDTQYF
15 TRBJ2-2 NA TRBV4-3 NA TGCGCCAGCAGCCAAGAGTGGGGGAACACCGGGGAGCTGTTTTTT CASSQEWGNTGELFF
11 TRBJ2-7 NA TRBV19 medium-sized TGTGCCAGTAGCGTCTTCGGGGAGCAGTACTTC CASSVFGEQYF
14 TRBJ1-3 NA TRBV5-1 NA TGCGCCAGCAGCGCTTCTAACTCTGGAAACACCATATATTTT CASSASNSGNTIYF
12 TRBJ1-1 NA TRBV11-2 NA TGTGCCAGCAGCTTGGCCTACTCTGAAGCTTTCTTT CASSLAYSEAFF
15 TRBJ1-4 NA TRBV28 NA TGTGCCAGCAGCCGTACAGGGTCCAGGTTGGGAAAACTGTTTTTT CASSRTGSRLGKLFF
15 TRBJ2-7 TRBD1 TRBV6-1 NA TGTGCCAGCAGTGTCACAGGACAGGGGACCTACGAGCAGTACTTC CASSVTGQGTYEQYF
15 TRBJ1-2 TRBD1 TRBV30 NA TGTGCCTGGAGTCCCGGGACAGGGAACTTCTATGGCTACACCTTC CAWSPGTGNFYGYTF
13 TRBJ1-1 NA TRBV27 NA TGTGCCAGCAGTTTTTCGGCGCGAACTGAAGCTTTCTTT CASSFSARTEAFF
14 TRBJ2-2 NA TRBV19 NA TGTGCCAGTAGTATCTATGAAGGTACCGGGGAGCTGTTTTTT CASSIYEGTGELFF
13 TRBJ1-5 NA TRBV19 few TGTGCCAGTAGTTCCCGCAGCAATCAGCCCCAGCATTTT CASSSRSNQPQHF
14 TRBJ1-5 NA TRBV19 NA TGTGCCAGTAGCATCTATCCGTCCAATCAGCCCCAGCATTTT CASSIYPSNQPQHF
16 TRBJ1-2 TRBD1 TRBV5-4 NA TGTGCCAGCAGCTTGGCGGGAGCCAGGGGGCACTATGGCTACACCTTC CASSLAGARGHYGYTF
18 TRBJ2-7 TRBD2 TRBV7-9 NA TGTGCCAGCAGCCCCCGGACTGGACTAGCGGGGGCCAACTACGAGCAGTACTTC CASSPRTGLAGANYEQYF
14 TRBJ1-5 NA TRBV7-2 NA TGTGCCAGCACCTACATTGGGGAAGATCAGCCCCAGCATTTT CASTYIGEDQPQHF
14 TRBJ1-2 NA TRBV28 NA TGTGCCAGCAGTACCCACAGGTCCACCTATGGCTACACCTTC CASSTHRSTYGYTF
12 TRBJ2-7 NA TRBV11-2 NA TGTGCCAGCAGCTTAGTAGACTACGAGCAGTACTTC CASSLVDYEQYF
14 TRBJ1-1 NA TRBV18 NA TGTGCCAGCTCACCGGGCGGATCGAACACTGAAGCTTTCTTT CASSPGGSNTEAFF
14 TRBJ2-7 NA TRBV19 NA TGTGCCAGTAGTATTTCTGGGCCCTCCTACGAGCAGTACTTC CASSISGPSYEQYF
13 TRBJ2-7 NA TRBV27 NA TGTGCCAGCAGCCGCGACACCCCCTACGAGCAGTACTTC CASSRDTPYEQYF
13 TRBJ1-5 NA TRBV27 NA TGTGCCAGCAGTTTAAACGGGGGTCAGCCCCAGCATTTT CASSLNGGQPQHF
15 TRBJ2-3 TRBD2 TRBV27 NA TGTGCCAGCAGTTTAATGCGGGGGGCCTCTGATACGCAGTATTTT CASSLMRGASDTQYF
15 TRBJ1-6 NA TRBV5-1 NA TGCGCCAGCAGCTTGGCTACAGTCTATAATTCACCCCTCCACTTT CASSLATVYNSPLHF
14 TRBJ1-1 TRBD1 TRBV6-4 NA TGTGCCAGCAGTCTGACAGGGAAAAACACTGAAGCTTTCTTT CASSLTGKNTEAFF
18 TRBJ2-2 TRBD1 TRBV5-1 NA TGCGCCAGCAGCCGTCTAACGGGACAGGGGTCGAACACCGGGGAGCTGTTTTTT CASSRLTGQGSNTGELFF
14 TRBJ1-2 TRBD1 TRBV7-2 NA TGTGCCAGCAGCGCGGACAGGGGGCGAAGTGGCTACACCTTC CASSADRGRSGYTF
17 TRBJ2-3 TRBD2 TRBV7-9 once TGTGCCAGCAGCTATGGACTAGCGGGGGAGGAAACAGATACGCAGTATTTT CASSYGLAGEETDTQYF
13 TRBJ2-3 NA TRBV13 few TGTGCCAGCAGCCCCGTAGGCACAGATACGCAGTATTTT CASSPVGTDTQYF
19 TRBJ1-5 NA TRBV5-6 NA TGTGCCAGCAGCCAATGGGGTCCTCGGGGAGGACAGCCTCATCAGCCCCAGCATTTT CASSQWGPRGGQPHQPQHF
14 TRBJ2-1 TRBD2 TRBV19 NA TGTGCCAGTAAAGACGGGGGGACCGGCGATGAGCAGTTCTTC CASKDGGTGDEQFF
13 TRBJ1-5 NA TRBV29-1 NA TGCAGCGTTGGAGAGGGGAGCAATCAGCCCCAGCATTTT CSVGEGSNQPQHF
13 TRBJ1-1 TRBD1 TRBV5-1 NA TGCGCCAGCAGCTTTGGACAGGGGACTGAAGCTTTCTTT CASSFGQGTEAFF
13 TRBJ1-1 NA TRBV7-2 once TGTGCCAGCAGCCTGGGGGAGAACACTGAAGCTTTCTTT CASSLGENTEAFF